A single sample is the source of the 8 T cell receptor beta chains below, sequenced in a study of cytomegalovirus exposure and HLA in healthy donors. The PCR made use of 60 Vbeta and 13 Jbeta primers. Method: immunoSEQ multiplex PCR; TCRdb's copy keeps in-frame clones and lacks some. The sample has 85,000 to 100,000 clones; roughly 76% are singletons. The material sequenced was PBMCs. These receptors all come from a human donor in good health.

The rearrangement joins TRBV7-9 to TRBJ1-4, with 10 bases lining up with TRBD1. Germline V gene sequence: CDR1 SEHNR, CDR2 FQNEAQ (reference sequence). This CDR3 spans 17 amino acids. Germline trimming cut 3 bases from V and 5 bases from J; bases unmatched to any gene: 9. The CDR3 is CASSFSGTGAKNEKLFF. The CDR3 nucleotides are TGTGCCAGCAGCTTTTCCGGGACAGGGGCGAAGAATGAAAAACTGTTTTTT.

This clone was observed a single time. This chain connects TRBV12-2 to TRBJ2-1; the DNA was not used to check the table's D call, TRBD2. TRBV12-2 is marked as a pseudogene. The CDR3 runs to 18 residues. The CDR3 nucleotides are TGTGCAAGTCGCCTGAGGACTAGCGGGAGGGAGTCGGACAATGAGCAGTTCTTC. Translated: CASRLRTSGRESDNEQFF.

The chain links TRBV6-6 to TRBJ1-2; D perhaps matches TRBD1 (6 bases). CDR3 length: 14 residues. Trimming removed 2 bases at V and 3 bases at J, with 10 bases between. Germline values: CDR1 MNHNY, CDR2 SVGAGI (reference sequence). The CDR3 coding sequence is TGTGCCAGCAGTTACGACAGGTTTTACTATGGCTACACCTTC. It codes for CASSYDRFYYGYTF.

This clone showed up just once. V and J are TRBV30 and TRBJ2-5; TRBD1 matches 7 bases. V trimming: 4 bases; J trimming: 5 bases; junction bases outside the gene matches: 4. CDR3 length: 12 residues. CDR1 and CDR2 (germline): GTSNPN, SVGIG (reference sequence). The CDR3 coding sequence is TGTGCCTGGACGAGGGGGCCGGAGACCCAGTACTTC. Translation gives CAWTRGPETQYF.

V usage is TRBV30 and J usage is TRBJ1-6; TRBD1 agrees at 8 bases. The CDR3 sequence is 16 residues long. Germline V gene lookup returns CDR1 GTSNPN and CDR2 SVGIG (reference sequence). Trimming took 3 bases from V and 9 from J; bases not matched to a gene: 13. The CDR3 DNA sequence: TGTGCCTGGAGCACCGCCCACAGGGGGTTATTTTCACCCCTCCACTTT. It specifies CAWSTAHRGLFSPLHF.

This clone appeared once. V and J are TRBV6-5 and TRBJ1-2; tentative D call: TRBD1 (5 bases). CDR3 length equals 14 residues. The V end lost 2 bases, the J end lost 8 bases, and 15 bases lay between the germline ends. The germline CDR1 and CDR2 sequences are MNHEY and SVGAGI. In DNA, the CDR3 is TGTGCCAGCAGTTACGCGGGACCGGTGATGGGCTACACCTTC. This sequence encodes CASSYAGPVMGYTF.

The chain joins TRBV5-1 to TRBJ2-2; D gene uncertain. There are 15 residues in the CDR3. V lost 0 bases, J lost 1 base, and 7 bases lay in between. The germline V gene has CDR1 SGHRS and CDR2 YFSETQ. CDR3 amino acids: CASSLARGNTGELFF. CDR3 sequence (DNA): TGCGCCAGCAGCTTGGCCCGAGGGAACACCGGGGAGCTGTTTTTT.

The chain uses TRBV27 and TRBJ1-6; TRBD1 aligns across 7 bases. Germline V gives CDR1 MNHEY, CDR2 SMNVEV (reference sequence). This CDR3 is built from 15 residues. V shed 0 bases, J shed 7 bases, and the junction held 3 bases outside the gene matches. CDR3 loop: CASSLSTGENSPLHF. Written as DNA, the CDR3 is TGTGCCAGCAGTTTATCAACAGGGGAGAATTCACCCCTCCACTTT.